This T cell receptor beta chain was observed in a study of vaccination and CD4 T cells after COVID-19. For the study at large: Overlapping spike peptides of SARS-CoV-2, HCoV-NL63, HCoV-OC43 and HCoV-229E stimulated the cells. Control cultures received a CEFX pool, an HIV-1 Nef pool, or no peptide. Study-wide results and caveats: This study had few convalescent patients and no early post-infection samples.

CDR1 is SGHDT, CDR2 YYEEEE, per germline. The CDR3 spans 13 residues. The ends were cut back, 0 bases at V and 4 bases at J, with 7 bases in the middle. Concerning this clonotype: Its antigen is currently unknown.

Described treatment: approximately nine-day PBMC culture with coronavirus spike peptide pools or control peptides (ViraFEST assay). The Oncomine TCR Beta short-read assay was applied to DNA of cultured CD4+ T cells. Genomic DNA was extracted from cultured CD4+ T cells. TCRdb reprocessed the PCR reads via MiXCR and lists one record per CDR3 protein. The profile shows some 10,000 distinct CDR3 sequences, under 35% of them singletons. The sequence came from a human donor with COVID-19. Sequencing used cultured CD4+ T cells from blood. This sequence joins TRBV5-6 and TRBJ1-2; D gene uncertain. The CDR3 nucleotides read TGTGCCAGCAGCTTGGAACAGCTCTATGGCTACACCTTC. Amino acid sequence: CASSLEQLYGYTF.